This T cell receptor (beta chain) came from a study of beta chain features in type 1 diabetes (dated by TCRdb to the late 2010s). About the study as a whole: Mean age, gender distribution, total cell number and subset yield did not differ between patients and healthy donors. Across all samples, approximately 100 million sorted cells were examined, and cell number per subset correlated strongly with RNA yield. In the study, TCRB repertoires of sorted circulating CD4+ T cell subsets from recently diagnosed type 1 diabetes patients were compared with those of matched healthy donors. Regulatory and stem cell-like memory subsets were obtained from only 8 patients and roughly 8 healthy donors, while naive and central memory subsets were obtained from all 30 or so donors. Findings and caveats that apply to the study as a whole: PCR may preferentially amplify shorter templates, but because patient and control samples were amplified and corrected together, any resulting skew would affect both groups equally. Fewer insertions and more nucleotide deletions at VDJ recombination sites were observed in patients with type 1 diabetes, implying thymic rearrangement abnormalities. HLA sub-analyses involved small numbers of individuals, so any influence of HLA type on TCRB rearrangement remained unresolved. Because cDNA rather than genomic DNA was sequenced, highly expressing activated cells could have been over-represented, although no difference in activation and CD3 levels was found between groups. Naive, central memory and regulatory TCRB repertoires appeared to be more alike among patients than among healthy donors. Type 1 diabetes patients showed a moderate but significant shortening of TCRB CDR3 length in all four CD4+ subsets.

The CDR3 measures 15 amino acids from cysteine to phenylalanine. The kept DNA is CDR3 alone, 45 bases in frame from the first base. The germline V end is reduced by 6 bases and the J end by 4 bases; junction bases left unmatched: 10. From a lookup of the germline V gene, CDR1 and CDR2 are MNHEY and SVGAGI. The table lists this clone with a few counts. Its antigen is not yet known. Base qualities are not recorded, but no much larger clone differs from it by a single base. From each donor, a single peripheral blood sample of around 120 mL on average was drawn into heparinised tubes. A BD FACSAria II was used to sort naive, central memory, regulatory and stem cell-like memory CD4+ T cells with a panel that included CD45RO, CCR7, CD25, CD127, CD95 and CD27. A purity above 98% was achieved for all sorted populations. PBMCs were isolated right away by Lymphoprep density gradient centrifugation and were stained directly, without culture. So that batch effects would be minimized, each experiment stained and sorted samples in pairs, pairing one healthy donor with one patient.

The entire amount of isolated RNA was reverse transcribed using the High Capacity cDNA Reverse Transcription Kit, so the sequenced TCRB transcripts were expressed ones. Deep immunoSEQ sequencing was performed on naive, central memory and regulatory T cell samples, with an average of roughly 3.5 million total reads per sample. After sorted cells were lysed in RLT buffer, RNA was extracted with DNase-treated RNeasy Micro or Mini kits, with the choice depending on cell number. Each cell subset was processed separately to prevent cross-contamination, with patient and healthy donor samples processed together. The immunoSEQ multiplex PCR was used to amplify TCRB sequences from cDNA, yielding 87-bp fragments that span the CDR3 region. Sequencing of the amplicons was done on the Illumina HiSeq platform. The paper's processing steps were these. Synthetic template baselines were used to correct PCR bias computationally, reads within Hamming distance 2 were collapsed together, and singletons that could not be merged were discarded. Reads were aligned against IMGT to assign V, D and J genes, CDR3 length and insertions or deletions at six rearrangement sites. Clonotype counts were normalized to sorted cell number within each subset before computing true diversity and Gini coefficients with the tcR R package. The overlap coefficient, calculated on TCRB nucleotide sequences, was used to quantify repertoire sharing. Out-of-frame TCRB sequences from naive cells were analyzed as a proxy for the pre-selection repertoire. Entries here come from immuneACCESS through TCRdb and include only in-frame sequences with V and J called. Some clones fail to appear in such tables; in the studies checked, an unresolved V gene covers under half of the shortfall, and the cause of the remainder is unknown. V, J and clone size derive from that table, while D and trimming were established from the DNA sequence. Across this sample there are roughly 310,000 clones, with 8% to 13% seen only once. Around 0.015% of the sample goes to the ten largest clones.

Sequenced: naive CD4+ T cells from blood. The label giving this sample's cell subset or site can be read as: true naive CD4+ T cells. The sequence is built from TRBV6-5 and TRBJ2-7, with 9 bases aligning to TRBD2. The receptor comes from a woman in her 30s in good health. DNA sequence: TGTGCCAGCAGACCAGGACTAGCGCGCCCTTACGAGCAGTACTTC. This codes for CASRPGLARPYEQYF.